This TCR beta chain appears in the sequencing data of a study of CXCR3-negative and CXCR3-positive naive CD8 T cells. There are 15 residues in the CDR3. The V gene's germline CDR1 is SGHVS and CDR2 FNYEAQ. UMI-labeled 5' RACE yielded the TRB cDNA libraries. TCRdb re-called the 5' RACE reads, yielding one record per CDR3 amino acid sequence without DNA. Its clone listing holds about 63,000 distinct CDR3 sequences. Whole-study findings and limits: For the naive subsets, surface CD5 was similar, and TCR strength was inferred from TRB CDR3 properties. CXCR3-expressing naive cells carried TRB CDR3s more hydrophobic than those of CXCR3-negative naive cells. High diversity, comparable across both naive subsets, contrasted with much lower diversity in memory CD8+ cells.

For this clonotype: Its antigen remains unidentified.

This TCR was sampled from a human donor in good health. Some clones in this sample may be carry-over from other donors' samples. The V call is TRBV7-6, the J call TRBJ1-2; TCRdb's D call of TRBD1 is untestable without DNA. The sample comprised naive CXCR3+ CD8+ T cells from blood. Regarding subset: CD45RO-CCR7+CD27+CD95- naive CD8+ T cells expressing CXCR3 (TNR3+). This chain's CDR3 is CASSLPQGLGNGYTF.